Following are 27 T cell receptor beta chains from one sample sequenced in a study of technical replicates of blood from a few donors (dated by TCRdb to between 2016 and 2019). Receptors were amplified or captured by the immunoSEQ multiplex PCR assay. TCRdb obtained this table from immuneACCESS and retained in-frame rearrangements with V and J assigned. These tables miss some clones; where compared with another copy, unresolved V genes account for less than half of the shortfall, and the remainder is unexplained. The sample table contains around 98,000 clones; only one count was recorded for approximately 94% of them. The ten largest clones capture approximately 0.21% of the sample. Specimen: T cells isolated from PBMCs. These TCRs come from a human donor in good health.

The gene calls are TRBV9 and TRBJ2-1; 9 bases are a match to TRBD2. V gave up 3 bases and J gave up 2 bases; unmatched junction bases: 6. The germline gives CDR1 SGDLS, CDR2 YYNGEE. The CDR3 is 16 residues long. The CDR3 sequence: CASSGSGRPPYNEQFF. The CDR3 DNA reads TGTGCCAGCAGCGGAAGCGGGAGGCCCCCCTACAATGAGCAGTTCTTC.

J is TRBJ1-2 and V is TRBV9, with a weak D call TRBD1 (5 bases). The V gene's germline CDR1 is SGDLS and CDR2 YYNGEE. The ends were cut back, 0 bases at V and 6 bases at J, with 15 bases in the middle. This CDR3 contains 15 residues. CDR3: CASSVDWGGVHGYTF. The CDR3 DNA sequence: TGTGCCAGCAGCGTAGACTGGGGAGGGGTCCATGGCTACACCTTC.

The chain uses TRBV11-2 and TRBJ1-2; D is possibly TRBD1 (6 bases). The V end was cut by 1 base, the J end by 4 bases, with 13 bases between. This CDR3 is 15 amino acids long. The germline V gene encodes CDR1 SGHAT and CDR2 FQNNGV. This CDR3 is CASSLAPQGSYGYTF. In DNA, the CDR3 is TGTGCCAGCAGCTTAGCCCCCCAGGGGTCCTATGGCTACACCTTC.

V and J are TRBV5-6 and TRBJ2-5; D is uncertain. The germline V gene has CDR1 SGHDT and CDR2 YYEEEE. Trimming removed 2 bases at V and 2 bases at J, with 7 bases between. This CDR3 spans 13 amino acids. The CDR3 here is CASSFRFQETQYF. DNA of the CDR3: TGTGCCAGCAGCTTCAGGTTTCAAGAGACCCAGTACTTC.

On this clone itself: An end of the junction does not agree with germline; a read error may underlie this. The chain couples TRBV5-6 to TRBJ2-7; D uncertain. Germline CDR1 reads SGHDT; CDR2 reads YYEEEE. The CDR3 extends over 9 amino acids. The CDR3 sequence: CASRKLSHF. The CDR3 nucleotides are TGTGCCAGCAGGAAACTATCTCACTTC.

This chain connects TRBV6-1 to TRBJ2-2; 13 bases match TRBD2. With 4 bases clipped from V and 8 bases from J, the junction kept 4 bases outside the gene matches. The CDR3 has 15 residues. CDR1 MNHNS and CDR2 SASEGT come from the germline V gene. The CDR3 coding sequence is TGTGCCAGCAGTGGAATGGGACTAGCGGGAGGGGAGCTGTTTTTT. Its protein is CASSGMGLAGGELFF.

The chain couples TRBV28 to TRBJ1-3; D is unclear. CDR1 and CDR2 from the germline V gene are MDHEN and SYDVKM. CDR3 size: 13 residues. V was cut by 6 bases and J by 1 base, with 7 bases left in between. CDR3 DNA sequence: TGTGCCAGCAGGCCGCAGTCTGGAAACACCATATATTTT. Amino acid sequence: CASRPQSGNTIYF.

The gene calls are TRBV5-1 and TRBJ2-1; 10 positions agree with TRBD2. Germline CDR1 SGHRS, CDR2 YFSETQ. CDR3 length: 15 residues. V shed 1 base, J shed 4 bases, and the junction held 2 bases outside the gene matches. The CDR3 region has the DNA TGCGCCAGCAGCTTGAGGACTAGCGGTTACAATGAGCAGTTCTTC. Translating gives CASSLRTSGYNEQFF.

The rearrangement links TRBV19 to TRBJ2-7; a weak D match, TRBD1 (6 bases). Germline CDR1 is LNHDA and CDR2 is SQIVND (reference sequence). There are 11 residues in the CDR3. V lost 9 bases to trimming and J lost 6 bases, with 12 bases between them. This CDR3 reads CASTGRGEQYF. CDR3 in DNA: TGTGCCAGCACCGGCAGGGGCGAGCAGTACTTC.

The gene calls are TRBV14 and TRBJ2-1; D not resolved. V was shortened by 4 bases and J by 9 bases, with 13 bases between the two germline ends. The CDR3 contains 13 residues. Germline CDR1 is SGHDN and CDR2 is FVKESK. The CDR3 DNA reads TGTGCCAGCAGCCCGACTGCCCGAGGTGAGCAGTTCTTC. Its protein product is CASSPTARGEQFF. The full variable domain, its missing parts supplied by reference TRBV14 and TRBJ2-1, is EAGVTQFPSHSVIEKGQTVTLRCDPISGHDNLYWYRRVMGKEIKFLLHFVKESKQDESGMPNNRFLAERTGGTYSTLKVQPAELEDSGVYFCASSPTARGEQFFGPGTRLTVL.

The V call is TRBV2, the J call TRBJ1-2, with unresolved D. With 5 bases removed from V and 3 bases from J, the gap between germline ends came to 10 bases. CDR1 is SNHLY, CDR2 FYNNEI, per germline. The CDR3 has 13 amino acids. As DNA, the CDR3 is TGTGCCAGCAGTTCGGGTCTTGACTATGGCTACACCTTC. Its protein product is CASSSGLDYGYTF.

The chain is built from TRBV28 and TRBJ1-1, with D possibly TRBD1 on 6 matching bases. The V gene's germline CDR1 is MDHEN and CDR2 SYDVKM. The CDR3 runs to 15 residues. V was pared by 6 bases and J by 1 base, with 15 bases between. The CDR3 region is CASSRHQGSNTEAFF. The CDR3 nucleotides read TGTGCCAGCAGCCGCCACCAGGGGTCGAACACTGAAGCTTTCTTT.

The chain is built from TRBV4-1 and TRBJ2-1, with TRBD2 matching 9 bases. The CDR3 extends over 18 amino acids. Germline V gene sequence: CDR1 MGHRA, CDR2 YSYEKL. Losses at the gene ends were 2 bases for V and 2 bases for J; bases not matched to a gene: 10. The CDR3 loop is CASSQSLWGLATYNEQFF. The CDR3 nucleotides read TGCGCCAGCAGCCAATCTCTCTGGGGACTAGCTACCTACAATGAGCAGTTCTTC.

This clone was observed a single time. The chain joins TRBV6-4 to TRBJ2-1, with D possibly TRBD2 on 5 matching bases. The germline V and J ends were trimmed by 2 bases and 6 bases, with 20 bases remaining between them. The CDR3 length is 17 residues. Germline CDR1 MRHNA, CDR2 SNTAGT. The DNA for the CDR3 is TGTGCCAGCAGTGACCTAACGAGCGGAGCCCCCCCCAATGAGCAGTTCTTC. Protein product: CASSDLTSGAPPNEQFF.

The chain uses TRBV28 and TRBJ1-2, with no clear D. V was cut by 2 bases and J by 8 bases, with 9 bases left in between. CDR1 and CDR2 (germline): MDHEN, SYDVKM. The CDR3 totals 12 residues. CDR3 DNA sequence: TGTGCCAGCAGTTTACCCGACTGGGGCTACACCTTC. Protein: CASSLPDWGYTF.

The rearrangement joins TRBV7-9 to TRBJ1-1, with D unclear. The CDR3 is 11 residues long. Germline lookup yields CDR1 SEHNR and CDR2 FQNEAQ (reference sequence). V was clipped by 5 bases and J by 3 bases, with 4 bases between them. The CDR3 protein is CASSQYTEAFF. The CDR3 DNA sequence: TGTGCCAGCAGCCAGTACACTGAAGCTTTCTTT.

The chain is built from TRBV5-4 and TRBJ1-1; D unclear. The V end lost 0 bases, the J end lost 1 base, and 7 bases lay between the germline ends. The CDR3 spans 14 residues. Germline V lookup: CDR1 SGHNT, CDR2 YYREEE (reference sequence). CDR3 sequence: CASSLEQRNTEAFF. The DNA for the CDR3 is TGTGCCAGCAGCTTGGAACAGAGGAACACTGAAGCTTTCTTT.

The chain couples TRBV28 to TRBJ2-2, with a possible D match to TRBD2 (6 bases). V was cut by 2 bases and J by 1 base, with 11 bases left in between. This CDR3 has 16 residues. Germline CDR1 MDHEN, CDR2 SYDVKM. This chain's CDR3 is CASSLIGGVNTGELFF. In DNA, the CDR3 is TGTGCCAGCAGTTTAATCGGGGGAGTGAACACCGGGGAGCTGTTTTTT.

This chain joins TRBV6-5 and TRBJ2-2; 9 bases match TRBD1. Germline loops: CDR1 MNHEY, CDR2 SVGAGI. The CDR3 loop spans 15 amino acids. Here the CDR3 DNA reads TGTGTTTCCAACTCGGGACAGGGGAACACCGGGGAGCTGTTTTTT. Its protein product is CVSNSGQGNTGELFF.

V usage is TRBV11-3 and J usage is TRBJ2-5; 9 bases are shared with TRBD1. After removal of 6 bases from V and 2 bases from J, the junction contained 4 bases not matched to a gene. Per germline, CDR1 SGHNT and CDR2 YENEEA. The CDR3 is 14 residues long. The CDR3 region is CASRTGTGQETQYF. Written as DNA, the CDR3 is TGTGCCAGCAGAACCGGGACAGGGCAAGAGACCCAGTACTTC.

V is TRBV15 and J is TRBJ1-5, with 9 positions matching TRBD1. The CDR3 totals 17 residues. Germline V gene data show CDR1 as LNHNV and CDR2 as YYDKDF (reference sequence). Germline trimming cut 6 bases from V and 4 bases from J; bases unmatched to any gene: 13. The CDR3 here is CATSPFRDRVSNQPQHF. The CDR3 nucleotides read TGTGCCACCAGTCCCTTCCGGGACAGGGTTAGTAATCAGCCCCAGCATTTT.

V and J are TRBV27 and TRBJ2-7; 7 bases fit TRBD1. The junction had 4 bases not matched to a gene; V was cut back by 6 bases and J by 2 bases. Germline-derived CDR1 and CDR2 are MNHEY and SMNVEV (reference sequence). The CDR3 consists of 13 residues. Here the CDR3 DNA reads TGTGCCAGCAGCCACGGGACAGCCTACGAGCAGTACTTC. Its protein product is CASSHGTAYEQYF.

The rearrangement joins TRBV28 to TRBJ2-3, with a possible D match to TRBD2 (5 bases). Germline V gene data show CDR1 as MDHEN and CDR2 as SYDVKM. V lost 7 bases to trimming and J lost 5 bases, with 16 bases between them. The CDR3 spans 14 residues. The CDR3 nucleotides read TGTGCCAGCACCTCAATATCAAGCGGAGATACGCAGTATTTT. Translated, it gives CASTSISSGDTQYF.

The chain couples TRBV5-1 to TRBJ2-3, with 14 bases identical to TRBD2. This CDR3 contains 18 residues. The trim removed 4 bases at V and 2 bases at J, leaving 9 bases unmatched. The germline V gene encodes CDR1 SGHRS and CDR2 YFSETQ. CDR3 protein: CASSLGTSGGDFTDTQYF. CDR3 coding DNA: TGCGCCAGCAGCCTCGGGACTAGCGGGGGTGATTTCACAGATACGCAGTATTTT. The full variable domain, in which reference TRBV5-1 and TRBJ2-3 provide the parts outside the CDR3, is KAGVTQTPRYLIKTRGQQVTLSCSPISGHRSVSWYQQTPGQGLQFLFEYFSETQRNKGNFPGRFSGRQFSNSRSEMNVSTLELGDSALYLCASSLGTSGGDFTDTQYFGPGTRLTVL.

The CDR3 nucleotides are TGTGCCAGCAAACAGGGGGCTAGAGCTTTCTTT. Translation: CASKQGARAFF. The J gene is TRBJ1-1, the V gene TRBV6-5, with 9 bases aligning to TRBD1. Unmatched junction bases numbered 4, after V lost 7 bases and J lost 10 bases. CDR3 length equals 11 residues. Per germline, CDR1 MNHEY and CDR2 SVGAGI.

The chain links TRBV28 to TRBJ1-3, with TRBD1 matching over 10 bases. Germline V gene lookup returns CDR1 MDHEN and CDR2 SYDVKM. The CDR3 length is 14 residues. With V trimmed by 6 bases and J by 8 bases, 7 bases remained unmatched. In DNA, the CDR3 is TGTGCCAGCAGGGGAGGGACAGGGGTATACACCATATATTTT. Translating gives CASRGGTGVYTIYF. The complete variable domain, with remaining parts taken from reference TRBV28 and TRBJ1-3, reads DVKVTQSSRYLVKRTGEKVFLECVQDMDHENMFWYRQDPGLGLRLIYFSYDVKMKEKGDIPEGYSVSREKKERFSLILESASTNQTSMYLCASRGGTGVYTIYFGEGSWLTVV.

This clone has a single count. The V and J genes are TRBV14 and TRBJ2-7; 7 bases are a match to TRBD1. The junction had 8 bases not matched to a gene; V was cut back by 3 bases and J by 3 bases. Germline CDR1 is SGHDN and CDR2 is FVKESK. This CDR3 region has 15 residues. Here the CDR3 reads CASSQIQGKDYEQYF. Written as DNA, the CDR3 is TGTGCCAGCAGCCAGATACAGGGGAAAGACTACGAGCAGTACTTC.